Following are 15 T cell receptor beta chains from one sample sequenced in a study of blood T cell repertoires in COVID-19. Sequencing was performed with immunoSEQ multiplex PCR; in TCRdb, only in-frame clones are kept and a portion is missing. The sample consists of around 380,000 clones, about 87% of them appearing once. Input material: PBMCs or T cells enriched from blood (not recorded which). These receptors came from a man aged 30 to 45 who had recovered from COVID-19.

The V gene is TRBV5-6, the J gene TRBJ1-1, with D unclear. CDR3 length equals 14 residues. Trimming took off 1 base at V and 0 bases at J, with 7 bases between the two ends. Per the germline V gene, CDR1 is SGHDT and CDR2 is YYEEEE. This chain's CDR3 is CASSLISVNTEAFF. The CDR3 DNA reads as TGTGCCAGCAGCTTGATCTCGGTGAACACTGAAGCTTTCTTT.

This clone has a single count. The chain is built from TRBV4-3 and TRBJ1-6, with D perhaps matching TRBD1 (6 bases). The CDR3 has 14 amino acids. V was pared by 1 base and J by 7 bases, with 8 bases between. The germline V gene has CDR1 LGHNA and CDR2 YSLEER. CDR3 nucleotides: TGCGCCAGCAGCCAAGCACAGGGAAATTCACCCCTCCACTTT. Translating it yields CASSQAQGNSPLHF.

The chain couples TRBV10-3 to TRBJ1-3, with unresolved D. This CDR3 is built from 11 residues. Germline lookup yields CDR1 ENHRY and CDR2 SYGVKD. The V end lost 0 bases, the J end lost 11 bases, and 5 bases lay between the germline ends. The CDR3 DNA reads as TGTGCCATCAGTGAGTCGCAGTCCATATATTTT. Translated: CAISESQSIYF.

The chain uses TRBV18 and TRBJ2-5; D gene ambiguous. Germline values: CDR1 KGHSH, CDR2 LQKENI. V lost 3 bases and J lost 5, with 10 bases in between. The CDR3 has 13 amino acids. The CDR3 sequence: CASSPSVVETQYF. For the CDR3, the DNA is TGTGCCAGCTCACCGAGTGTCGTGGAGACCCAGTACTTC.

The chain is built from TRBV4-3 and TRBJ1-3; 9 bases map to TRBD1. This CDR3 contains 14 residues. V lost 3 bases to trimming and J lost 9 bases; unmatched junction nucleotides: 6. Germline CDR1 reads LGHNA; CDR2 reads YSLEER. CDR3 amino acids: CASSQDRGFGTIYF. In nucleotides, the CDR3 is TGCGCCAGCAGCCAGGACAGGGGATTTGGCACCATATATTTT.

The chain joins TRBV6-1 to TRBJ1-2, with D hard to call. Deletions cut 1 base from V and 4 bases from J, with 10 bases between. Looked up from germline, CDR1 is MNHNS and CDR2 is SASEGT. The CDR3 has 14 amino acids. The CDR3 reads CASSEVSGPYGYTF. For the CDR3, the DNA is TGTGCCAGCAGTGAAGTCAGCGGACCCTATGGCTACACCTTC.

This chain's CDR3 is CASSVDQDSSSYNSPLHF. CDR3 DNA: TGTGCCAGCAGCGTAGATCAGGACAGTAGCTCCTATAATTCACCCCTCCACTTT. The J gene is TRBJ1-6, the V gene TRBV9; possible D gene TRBD1, 6 bases. Germline V gene lookup returns CDR1 SGDLS and CDR2 YYNGEE. Trimming took 0 bases from V and 0 from J, leaving 13 bases between them. The CDR3 length is 18 residues.

The DNA of the CDR3 is TGTGCCACCAACCCGGATAAAGCGGCCACTGAAGCTTTCTTT. Its translation: CATNPDKAATEAFF. The genes are TRBV10-3 and TRBJ1-1; no clear D gene. The germline V gene has CDR1 ENHRY and CDR2 SYGVKD. V lost 10 bases to trimming and J lost 4 bases, with 19 bases between them. CDR3 length: 14 residues.

The chain combines TRBV30 with TRBJ1-4; possibly TRBD1 for D (6 bases). The germline CDR1 and CDR2 sequences are GTSNPN and SVGIG (reference sequence). This CDR3 has 15 residues. V was clipped by 1 base and J by 0 bases, with 9 bases between them. The CDR3 loop reads CAWSGGLATNEKLFF. CDR3 nucleotide sequence: TGTGCCTGGAGTGGGGGGCTTGCAACTAATGAAAAACTGTTTTTT.

J is TRBJ2-5 and V is TRBV27; D perhaps matches TRBD1 (6 bases). V was pared by 2 bases and J by 1 base, with 17 bases between. Germline CDR1 MNHEY, CDR2 SMNVEV (reference sequence). The CDR3 runs to 17 residues. The chain's CDR3 is CASSLAGPGHLQETQYF. As DNA, the CDR3 is TGTGCCAGCAGTTTAGCCGGACCGGGACACCTCCAAGAGACCCAGTACTTC.

CDR3 loop: CASSPPARSEAFF. The CDR3 bases are TGTGCCAGCTCACCACCGGCCAGGTCAGAAGCTTTCTTT. V gene TRBV18 combines with J gene TRBJ1-1; no definite D call. The CDR3 has 13 residues. Germline V CDR1 and CDR2: KGHSH, LQKENI. V gave up 0 bases and J gave up 8 bases, with 10 bases separating them. Based on the CDR3 plus reference TRBV18 and TRBJ1-1, the full variable domain is NAGVMQNPRHLVRRRGQEARLRCSPMKGHSHVYWYRQLPEEGLKFMVYLQKENIIDESGMPKERFSAEFPKEGPSILRIQQVVRGDSAAYFCASSPPARSEAFFGQGTRLTVV.

The chain uses TRBV7-2 and TRBJ1-2; D not resolved. CDR3 size: 12 residues. Germline-derived CDR1 and CDR2 are SGHTA and FQGNSA. V was pared by 1 base and J by 2 bases, with 2 bases between. The CDR3 DNA reads as TGTGCCAGCAGCTTAGTAAACTATGGCTACACCTTC. Its protein product is CASSLVNYGYTF.

The V gene is TRBV20-1, the J gene TRBJ1-2; TRBD1 might be the D (5 bases). The CDR3 consists of 11 residues. Trimming took 7 bases from V and 5 from J, leaving 11 bases between them. Looked up from germline, CDR1 is DFQATT and CDR2 is SNEGSKA (reference sequence). The CDR3, as DNA: TGCAGTGAAGGGGAATTATATGGCTACACCTTC. Translating gives CSEGELYGYTF.

This clone came up once. V gene TRBV6-1 combines with J gene TRBJ1-6, with unresolved D. V shed 0 bases and J shed 14 bases, with 14 bases lying between them. This CDR3 region has 14 residues. Germline assignment: CDR1 MNHNS and CDR2 SASEGT. CDR3 region: CASSEALVASTLHF. DNA of the CDR3: TGTGCCAGCAGTGAAGCGCTTGTGGCATCGACCCTCCACTTT.

The chain combines TRBV24-1 with TRBJ2-3; 12 nucleotides align to TRBD2. The CDR3 has 16 residues. The germline CDR1 and CDR2 sequences are KGHDR and SFDVKD. Trimming removed 5 bases from V and 3 bases from J; junction bases left unmatched: 5. In nucleotides, the CDR3 is TGTGCCACCAGTGGGACTAGCGGGACCCGGACAGATACGCAGTATTTT. Its protein is CATSGTSGTRTDTQYF.